These 25 T cell receptor beta chains were sequenced from one sample in a study of blood T cell repertoires in COVID-19. Repertoires were generated with immunoSEQ multiplex PCR, while TCRdb's copy carries only in-frame clones and drops some. The sample shows around 170,000 clones, approximately 80% of them seen only once. Sample: PBMCs or T cells enriched from blood (not recorded which). These receptors were taken from a man in his 60s who had been exposed to COVID-19.

V is TRBV11-3 and J is TRBJ1-1; 8 bases are shared with TRBD1. The germline V gene has CDR1 SGHNT and CDR2 YENEEA. V was pared by 5 bases and J by 1 base, with 6 bases of the junction left unmatched. CDR3 length equals 15 residues. This CDR3 reads CASSSRDRSNTEAFF. The CDR3 region has the DNA TGTGCCAGCAGCAGCCGGGACAGGTCGAACACTGAAGCTTTCTTT.

This clone was observed a single time. The V and J genes are TRBV5-1 and TRBJ2-5, with a tentative D call TRBD2 (6 bases). Germline CDR1 and CDR2: SGHRS and YFSETQ. Between the trimmed V and J ends, which lost 5 bases and 3 bases, there was a span of 11 bases. CDR3 length: 13 amino acids. CDR3 loop: CASRLAREETQYF. For the CDR3, the DNA is TGCGCCAGCAGACTAGCACGAGAAGAGACCCAGTACTTC.

This sequence joins TRBV7-6 and TRBJ2-7; 9 bases are a match to TRBD2. The junction had 7 bases not matched to a gene; V was cut back by 2 bases and J by 5 bases. The CDR3 is 15 amino acids. CDR1 is SGHVS, CDR2 FNYEAQ, per germline. Here the CDR3 DNA reads TGTGCCAGCAGCTTAAGCAGGACTAGCGCCCACGAGCAGTACTTC. This translates into CASSLSRTSAHEQYF.

The V and J genes are TRBV6-6 and TRBJ1-2; 9 bases are a match to TRBD1. After removal of 2 bases from V and 5 bases from J, the junction contained 3 bases not matched to a gene. The CDR3 extends over 14 amino acids. Germline V gene sequence: CDR1 MNHNY, CDR2 SVGAGI (reference sequence). The chain's CDR3 is CASSYPTGGYGYTF. CDR3 DNA: TGTGCCAGCAGTTACCCGACAGGGGGGTATGGCTACACCTTC.

The chain has TRBV11-1 and TRBJ2-3, with D hard to call. Trimming stripped 6 bases from V and 4 bases from J, with 8 bases between. The germline V gene encodes CDR1 SGHAT and CDR2 FQDESV (reference sequence). This CDR3 comprises 12 residues. CDR3 in DNA: TGTGCCAGCAGTCCTTTTCCAGATACGCAGTATTTT. Residues: CASSPFPDTQYF.

J is TRBJ1-2 and V is TRBV28, with a possible D match to TRBD1 (5 bases). Germline V CDR1 and CDR2: MDHEN, SYDVKM. V was clipped by 4 bases and J by 4 bases, with 10 bases between them. The CDR3 totals 13 residues. The CDR3 DNA sequence: TGTGCCAGCAGTTCCTACAGGATCTATGGCTACACCTTC. It translates to CASSSYRIYGYTF.

This chain links TRBV5-1 with TRBJ2-1; 10 bases are shared with TRBD2. The V gene's germline CDR1 is SGHRS and CDR2 YFSETQ. The length of the CDR3 is 17 residues. V shed 0 bases, J shed 4 bases, and the junction held 7 bases outside the gene matches. The DNA of the CDR3 is TGCGCCAGCAGCTTGGCGTCTAGCGGGAGTGGGTACAATGAGCAGTTCTTC. It translates to CASSLASSGSGYNEQFF.

This chain uses TRBV4-3 with TRBJ1-1, with D unresolved. Trimming took off 0 bases at V and 0 bases at J, with 5 bases between the two ends. The CDR3 sequence is 14 residues long. Germline CDR1 LGHNA, CDR2 YSLEER. The CDR3, as DNA: TGCGCCAGCAGCCAAGATACGGTGAACACTGAAGCTTTCTTT. This sequence encodes CASSQDTVNTEAFF.

This chain joins TRBV28 and TRBJ1-3; 9 nucleotides match TRBD1. Germline V CDR1 and CDR2: MDHEN, SYDVKM. CDR3 length equals 15 residues. Losses at the gene ends were 6 bases for V and 8 bases for J; bases not matched to a gene: 11. The CDR3 bases are TGTGCCAGCAGAAAACAGGGGGCTCGCCTAGACACCATATATTTT. It translates to CASRKQGARLDTIYF.

The gene calls are TRBV27 and TRBJ2-5, with D possibly being TRBD2 (6 bases). V shed 3 bases and J shed 5 bases, with 13 bases lying between them. The CDR3 is 14 residues long. From germline, CDR1 is MNHEY and CDR2 SMNVEV (reference sequence). As DNA, the CDR3 is TGTGCCAGCAGTTTTGCGGGGAGGTGGGAGACCCAGTACTTC. It encodes CASSFAGRWETQYF.

The V and J genes are TRBV11-2 and TRBJ2-1; TRBD2 agrees at 8 bases. The CDR3 sequence is 15 residues long. In germline, CDR1 is SGHAT, CDR2 FQNNGV. The trim removed 0 bases at V and 6 bases at J, leaving 4 bases unmatched. The CDR3 nucleotides are TGTGCCAGCAGCTTAGATATCGGGGGGGGCAATGAGCAGTTCTTC. Its translation: CASSLDIGGGNEQFF.

The chain carries TRBV21-1 and TRBJ2-5; TRBD2, the D gene given by the table, was not confirmed from the DNA. TRBV21-1 is listed as a pseudogene. The CDR3 extends over 17 amino acids. CDR3: CASSKLFLFEFRETQYF. The CDR3 DNA is TGTGCCAGCAGCAAATTGTTCCTATTTGAGTTTCGAGAGACCCAGTACTTC.

CDR3: CASSLLPPSGRGTDTQYF. CDR3 bases: TGTGCCAGCAGCTTACTTCCACCTAGCGGGAGAGGCACAGATACGCAGTATTTT. V and J are TRBV11-3 and TRBJ2-3; 10 nucleotides line up with TRBD2. The V and J ends lost 2 bases and 1 base, in that order; junction bases with no gene match: 9. This CDR3 region has 18 residues. Germline lookup yields CDR1 SGHNT and CDR2 YENEEA.

The chain combines TRBV7-3 with TRBJ2-7, with no clear D. Germline CDR1 and CDR2: SGHTA and FQGTGA. V dropped 2 bases and J dropped 0 bases, with 8 bases sitting between them. The CDR3 runs 14 residues. The CDR3 loop is CASSLSRDSYEQYF. CDR3 bases: TGTGCCAGCAGCTTATCTCGAGACTCCTACGAGCAGTACTTC.

V gene TRBV7-3 combines with J gene TRBJ2-7, with 13 bases aligning to TRBD2. V lost 0 bases, J lost 2 bases, and 1 base stayed unmatched. Germline V gives CDR1 SGHTA, CDR2 FQGTGA. The CDR3 sequence is 16 residues long. CDR3 nucleotides: TGTGCCAGCAGCTTAACCACTAGCGGGAGGGCCTACGAGCAGTACTTC. Its protein is CASSLTTSGRAYEQYF.

The gene calls are TRBV5-4 and TRBJ2-3, with D maybe TRBD1 (7 bases). The ends were cut back, 5 bases at V and 4 bases at J, with 17 bases in the middle. The germline V gene encodes CDR1 SGHNT and CDR2 YYREEE (reference sequence). The CDR3 covers 15 residues. The CDR3 reads CASRGGQGDPDTQYF. In DNA, the CDR3 is TGTGCCAGCAGGGGAGGTCAGGGGGACCCAGATACGCAGTATTTT.

This chain connects TRBV19 to TRBJ1-5; possible D gene TRBD1, 5 bases. CDR3 length: 14 residues. Germline V gene data show CDR1 as LNHDA and CDR2 as SQIVND (reference sequence). Trimming took 4 bases from V and 7 from J, leaving 14 bases between them. CDR3 residues: CASSTTASGQPQHF. CDR3 in DNA: TGTGCCAGTAGTACGACAGCATCAGGGCAGCCCCAGCATTTT.

CDR3 sequence: CASSVGLREQGDTEAFF. The CDR3 DNA follows: TGTGCCAGCAGCGTAGGATTGAGGGAGCAGGGGGACACTGAAGCTTTCTTT. This chain links TRBV9 with TRBJ1-1; 7 bases line up with TRBD1. The CDR3 runs 17 residues. V was pared by 0 bases and J by 3 bases, with 11 bases of the junction left unmatched. Germline CDR1 is SGDLS and CDR2 is YYNGEE.

The rearrangement links TRBV19 to TRBJ2-2; 8 bases agree with TRBD2. Germline V gene sequence: CDR1 LNHDA, CDR2 SQIVND (reference sequence). The CDR3 consists of 15 residues. The J segment lost 0 bases and the V segment lost 7 bases, leaving 4 bases of the junction unmatched. The CDR3 DNA reads as TGTGCCAGTACCCCGGGGGGGGCGAACACCGGGGAGCTGTTTTTT. This codes for CASTPGGANTGELFF. Using reference TRBV19 and TRBJ2-2 for the parts outside the CDR3, the full variable domain is DGGITQSPKYLFRKEGQNVTLSCEQNLNHDAMYWYRQDPGQGLRLIYYSQIVNDFQKGDIAEGYSVSREKKESFPLTVTSAQKNPTAFYLCASTPGGANTGELFFGEGSRLTVL.

The chain uses TRBV3-1 (or the pseudogene TRBV3-2) and TRBJ2-1; TRBD1 aligns across 7 bases. The V gene's germline CDR1 is LGHDT and CDR2 YNNKEL (reference sequence). V was pared by 4 bases and J by 8 bases, with 11 bases of the junction left unmatched. The CDR3 contains 15 residues. The CDR3 sequence: CASSPQGVALDEQFF. Here the CDR3 DNA reads TGTGCCAGCAGCCCGCAGGGGGTCGCCCTCGATGAGCAGTTCTTC.

The gene calls are TRBV7-7 and TRBJ2-3, with TRBD2 identical over 7 bases. Germline V gene data show CDR1 as SSHAT and CDR2 as FNYEAQ (reference sequence). The V gene end was trimmed by 3 bases and the J gene end by 1 base; junction bases not matched to a gene: 4. This CDR3 contains 15 residues. The CDR3 reads CASSFSLAGTDTQYF. DNA of the CDR3: TGTGCCAGCAGCTTTAGTCTAGCGGGCACAGATACGCAGTATTTT.

This chain connects TRBV19 to TRBJ2-5; 8 nucleotides agree with TRBD1. Germline V gene lookup returns CDR1 LNHDA and CDR2 SQIVND (reference sequence). V lost 0 bases, J lost 5 bases, and 8 bases stayed unmatched. This CDR3 contains 16 residues. The DNA for the CDR3 is TGTGCCAGTAGTATAGAGAGGCGGACAGGGTGGGAGACCCAGTACTTC. Encoded protein: CASSIERRTGWETQYF.

The chain couples TRBV15 to TRBJ2-1; TRBD2 matches at 8 bases. The CDR3 totals 14 residues. CDR1 is LNHNV, CDR2 YYDKDF, per germline (reference sequence). Trimming removed 7 bases from V and 3 bases from J; junction bases left unmatched: 5. The CDR3 bases are TGTGCCACCACCGGGACTAGGAGCTACAATGAGCAGTTCTTC. It yields the protein CATTGTRSYNEQFF.

The J gene is TRBJ1-1, the V gene TRBV6-1; possible D gene TRBD1, 5 bases. The germline V gene has CDR1 MNHNS and CDR2 SASEGT. The CDR3 has 14 amino acids. V gave up 3 bases and J gave up 8 bases, with 16 bases separating them. CDR3 DNA sequence: TGTGCCAGCAGTGAGTCTTGGGGCCTCAGGGAAGCTTTCTTT. Translating gives CASSESWGLREAFF.

The chain uses TRBV5-1 and TRBJ1-2, with TRBD1 identical over 7 bases. From germline, CDR1 is SGHRS and CDR2 YFSETQ. CDR3 size: 14 residues. V lost 3 bases to trimming and J lost 6 bases; unmatched junction nucleotides: 8. For the CDR3, the DNA is TGCGCCAGCAGCTCCCCGGGACAGAGGGATGGCTACACCTTC. This encodes CASSSPGQRDGYTF.